The rows below give T cell receptor beta chains drawn from one sample of a study of shared clonotypes between healthy human individuals. Clones were sequenced by immunoSEQ multiplex PCR, and TCRdb holds only the in-frame ones, with some missing. The sample lists approximately 100,000 clones; about 72% were seen once. Sequencing used memory CD8+ T cells sorted from blood. The receptors come from a woman aged 25 to 39 in good health. Each CDR3 is given with its conserved first and last residue. D genes are given only for firm matches. Size is omitted from some rows. Given values are once, few, many or a class for expanded clones.

d_call: NA
v_call: TRBV27
clone_size: NA
cdr3_length: 16
j_call: TRBJ2-6
cdr3_aa: CASSPGAIAGANVLTF
cdr3_nt: TGTGCCAGCAGTCCCGGGGCAATTGCGGGGGCCAACGTCCTGACTTTC

d_call: NA
v_call: TRBV6-6
clone_size: NA
cdr3_length: 15
j_call: TRBJ2-6
cdr3_aa: CASSWGISGANVLTF
cdr3_nt: TGTGCCAGCAGTTGGGGGATCTCTGGGGCCAACGTCCTGACTTTC

d_call: NA
v_call: TRBV4-1
clone_size: NA
cdr3_length: 14
j_call: TRBJ1-1
cdr3_aa: CASSQTGQNTEAFF
cdr3_nt: TGCGCCAGCAGCCAAACAGGCCAGAACACTGAAGCTTTCTTT

d_call: NA
v_call: TRBV5-1
clone_size: NA
cdr3_length: 15
j_call: TRBJ2-5
cdr3_aa: CASSLAGGSRETQYF
cdr3_nt: TGCGCCAGCAGCTTGGCTGGCGGGTCTCGAGAGACCCAGTACTTC

d_call: NA
v_call: TRBV7-9
clone_size: once
cdr3_length: 11
j_call: TRBJ2-7
cdr3_aa: CASSLSYEQYF
cdr3_nt: TGTGCCAGCAGCCTTTCCTACGAGCAGTACTTC

d_call: NA
v_call: TRBV6-5
clone_size: NA
cdr3_length: 16
j_call: TRBJ1-1
cdr3_aa: CASSYSVQHLNTEAFF
cdr3_nt: TGTGCCAGCAGTTACTCTGTTCAGCACCTTAACACTGAAGCTTTCTTT

d_call: TRBD2
v_call: TRBV5-4
clone_size: NA
cdr3_length: 16
j_call: TRBJ2-3
cdr3_aa: CASSSTLAGGSDTQYF
cdr3_nt: TGTGCCAGCAGCTCCACCCTAGCGGGAGGGTCAGATACGCAGTATTTT

d_call: NA
v_call: TRBV7-9
clone_size: NA
cdr3_length: 14
j_call: TRBJ2-5
cdr3_aa: CASSPVGIGETQYF
cdr3_nt: TGTGCCAGCAGCCCTGTGGGGATAGGAGAGACCCAGTACTTC

d_call: NA
v_call: TRBV27
clone_size: NA
cdr3_length: 13
j_call: TRBJ1-2
cdr3_aa: CASSLSLGVGYTF
cdr3_nt: TGTGCCAGCAGTTTATCGCTAGGGGTCGGCTACACCTTC

d_call: NA
v_call: TRBV28
clone_size: NA
cdr3_length: 13
j_call: TRBJ2-7
cdr3_aa: CASRGGISYEQYF
cdr3_nt: TGTGCCAGCAGAGGGGGTATCTCCTACGAGCAGTACTTC

d_call: NA
v_call: TRBV27
clone_size: NA
cdr3_length: 14
j_call: TRBJ2-3
cdr3_aa: CASSQTLGTDTQYF
cdr3_nt: TGTGCCAGCAGTCAGACGCTGGGCACAGATACGCAGTATTTT

d_call: NA
v_call: TRBV2
clone_size: NA
cdr3_length: 13
j_call: TRBJ2-1
cdr3_aa: CASSAPFRAEQFF
cdr3_nt: TGTGCCAGCAGTGCTCCTTTTAGAGCTGAGCAGTTCTTC

d_call: TRBD1
v_call: TRBV7-9
clone_size: many
cdr3_length: 13
j_call: TRBJ2-1
cdr3_aa: CASSAGTDNEQFF
cdr3_nt: TGTGCCAGCAGCGCCGGGACAGACAATGAGCAGTTCTTC